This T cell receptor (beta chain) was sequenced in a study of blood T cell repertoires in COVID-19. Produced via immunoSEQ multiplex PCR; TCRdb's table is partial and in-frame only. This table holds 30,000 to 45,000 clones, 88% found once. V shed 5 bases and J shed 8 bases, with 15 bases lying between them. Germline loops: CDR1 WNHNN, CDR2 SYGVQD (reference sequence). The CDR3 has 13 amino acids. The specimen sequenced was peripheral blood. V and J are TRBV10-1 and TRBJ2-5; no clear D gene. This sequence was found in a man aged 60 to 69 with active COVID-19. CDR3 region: CASSLEPLGTQYF. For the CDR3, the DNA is TGCGCCAGCAGTCTCGAGCCGCTAGGAACCCAGTACTTC.